The 17 T cell receptor beta chains listed next were all sequenced from one sample in a study of blood T cell repertoires in COVID-19. The assay was immunoSEQ multiplex PCR, and TCRdb's table has in-frame clones only and misses some. Among 320,000 or so clones listed, around nine tenths were seen once. The sequencing input was PBMCs or T cells enriched from blood (not recorded which). All receptors come from a man between 25 and 39 years old who had recovered from COVID-19.

This clone was recorded once. The J gene is TRBJ2-7, the V gene TRBV3-1 (or the pseudogene TRBV3-2); 10 bases fit TRBD2. CDR1 and CDR2 from the germline V gene are LGHDT and YNNKEL (reference sequence). V lost 5 bases and J lost 4; bases outside the gene matches: 8. This CDR3 spans 15 amino acids. CDR3 sequence (DNA): TGTGCCAGCAGCGACCGAGCGGGGGGGCGGTACGAGCAGTACTTC. It specifies CASSDRAGGRYEQYF.

In its sample, this clone was seen a few times. The V gene is TRBV9, the J gene TRBJ1-3, with 7 bases aligning to TRBD1. Germline CDR1 is SGDLS and CDR2 is YYNGEE. V trimming: 3 bases; J trimming: 4 bases; junction bases outside the gene matches: 7. The CDR3 spans 15 residues. The CDR3 protein is CASSGYRGGGNTIYF. DNA of the CDR3: TGTGCCAGCAGCGGGTACAGGGGAGGAGGAAACACCATATATTTT. Using reference TRBV9 and TRBJ1-3 for the parts outside the CDR3, the full variable domain is DSGVTQTPKHLITATGQRVTLRCSPRSGDLSVYWYQQSLDQGLQFLIQYYNGEERAKGNILERFSAQQFPDLHSELNLSSLELGDSALYFCASSGYRGGGNTIYFGEGSWLTVV.

This chain connects TRBV6-5 to TRBJ1-2; 12 bases are a match to TRBD1. The CDR3 extends over 14 amino acids. The germline V gene has CDR1 MNHEY and CDR2 SVGAGI. Trimming cost V 6 bases and J 6 bases; bases outside gene matches: 5. CDR3 bases: TGTGCCAGCAGGGGGACAGGGGGCGCCGATGGCTACACCTTC. This codes for CASRGTGGADGYTF.

This clone has only a few counts. The chain uses TRBV9 and TRBJ2-7; possibly TRBD2 for D (5 bases). V dropped 4 bases and J dropped 0 bases, with 14 bases sitting between them. This CDR3 has 15 amino acids. Germline CDR1 and CDR2: SGDLS and YYNGEE. The CDR3 loop reads CASSPPVGSSYEQYF. The CDR3 nucleotides are TGTGCCAGCAGCCCACCCGTGGGGAGCTCCTACGAGCAGTACTTC.

The chain recombines TRBV30 with TRBJ1-1, with a tentative D call TRBD1 (5 bases). Germline lookup yields CDR1 GTSNPN and CDR2 SVGIG (reference sequence). This CDR3 has 13 residues. V lost 7 bases, J lost 3 bases, and 15 bases lay in between. In DNA, the CDR3 is TGTGCCTACACAGGTTTGGGTTACACTGAAGCTTTCTTT. Its translation: CAYTGLGYTEAFF.

The chain carries TRBV5-1 and TRBJ2-1; D may be TRBD2 (6 bases). The CDR3 runs to 17 residues. The germline V gene encodes CDR1 SGHRS and CDR2 YFSETQ. The V end lost 3 bases, the J end lost 0 bases, and 16 bases lay between the germline ends. The CDR3 reads CASSSPSEGSSYNEQFF. The CDR3 DNA reads as TGCGCCAGCAGCTCCCCTTCGGAGGGTAGCTCCTACAATGAGCAGTTCTTC. Together with reference TRBV5-1 and TRBJ2-1, the CDR3 gives the full variable domain: KAGVTQTPRYLIKTRGQQVTLSCSPISGHRSVSWYQQTPGQGLQFLFEYFSETQRNKGNFPGRFSGRQFSNSRSEMNVSTLELGDSALYLCASSSPSEGSSYNEQFFGPGTRLTVL.

Notes on this clone: Additional DNA sequences in this sample encode the identical CDR3. V gene TRBV29-1 combines with J gene TRBJ2-5, with D perhaps TRBD2 (5 bases). CDR3 length equals 12 residues. Germline CDR1 reads SQVTM; CDR2 reads ANQGSEA. Trimming stripped 6 bases from V and 4 bases from J, with 12 bases between. The CDR3 nucleotides read TGCAGCGTCAGGACGGGGAGAGAGACCCAGTACTTC. Its protein product is CSVRTGRETQYF.

The rearrangement uses TRBV10-3 and TRBJ2-7; D is uncertain. Germline CDR1 is ENHRY and CDR2 is SYGVKD. The CDR3 has 15 amino acids. Trimming took off 3 bases at V and 1 base at J, with 13 bases between the two ends. CDR3 sequence reads: CAISDLGDLSYEQYF. The CDR3 region has the DNA TGTGCCATCAGTGATCTGGGCGATCTGTCCTACGAGCAGTACTTC.

The chain is built from TRBV5-1 and TRBJ2-5, with D possibly matching TRBD1 (6 bases). CDR3 length equals 14 residues. Trimming stripped 0 bases from V and 5 bases from J, with 11 bases between. The germline V gene has CDR1 SGHRS and CDR2 YFSETQ. The CDR3: CASSLEGQGETQYF. The CDR3 DNA follows: TGCGCCAGCAGCTTGGAGGGACAAGGGGAGACCCAGTACTTC.

The rearrangement uses TRBV6-1 and TRBJ2-4, with 9 bases identical to TRBD1. There are 13 residues in the CDR3. Germline values: CDR1 MNHNS, CDR2 SASEGT. V trimming: 0 bases; J trimming: 15 bases; junction bases outside the gene matches: 6. The CDR3 protein is CASSEAYPGQGYF. The CDR3 coding sequence is TGTGCCAGCAGTGAAGCCTATCCGGGACAGGGGTACTTC.

The DNA for the CDR3 is TGCGCCAGCAGCCCGGGTTTAGCGGGTCGCACTAGCACAGATACGCAGTATTTT. Translated, it gives CASSPGLAGRTSTDTQYF. The V gene is TRBV5-1, the J gene TRBJ2-3, with 7 positions matching TRBD2. The germline V gene has CDR1 SGHRS and CDR2 YFSETQ. This CDR3 is 18 amino acids long. Trimming cost V 4 bases and J 0 bases; bases outside gene matches: 14.

The V call is TRBV6-6, the J call TRBJ2-3; possibly TRBD1 for D (6 bases). Germline-derived CDR1 and CDR2 are MNHNY and SVGAGI (reference sequence). The CDR3 totals 15 residues. Trimming took off 7 bases at V and 4 bases at J, with 18 bases between the two ends. The CDR3 reads CASMDRQVRADTQYF. CDR3 nucleotides: TGTGCCAGCATGGATAGACAGGTGCGGGCAGATACGCAGTATTTT.

The chain recombines TRBV2 with TRBJ1-3; perhaps TRBD1 as D (6 bases). Trimming cost V 7 bases and J 4 bases, with 23 bases left between them. The germline V gene encodes CDR1 SNHLY and CDR2 FYNNEI. The CDR3 extends over 17 amino acids. DNA of the CDR3: TGTGCCAGCAATCTCCCACATGGGGGGGCGATGGGAAACACCATATATTTT. It specifies CASNLPHGGAMGNTIYF. The entire variable domain, with the rest obtained from reference TRBV2 and TRBJ1-3, is as follows: EPEVTQTPSHQVTQMGQEVILRCVPISNHLYFYWYRQILGQKVEFLVSFYNNEISEKSEIFDDQFSVERPDGSNFTLKIRSTKLEDSAMYFCASNLPHGGAMGNTIYFGEGSWLTVV.

This sequence joins TRBV5-6 and TRBJ2-5, with 8 bases fitting TRBD2. Trimming took 1 base from V and 1 from J; bases not matched to a gene: 6. This CDR3 is 16 amino acids long. CDR1 is SGHDT, CDR2 YYEEEE, per germline. This CDR3 is CASSLLGGGTQETQYF. CDR3 nucleotides: TGTGCCAGCAGCTTGCTCGGGGGGGGCACCCAAGAGACCCAGTACTTC.

With regard to this clone: The same CDR3 arises from other DNA sequences in this sample as well. This rearrangement joins TRBV6-5 to TRBJ2-7, with D possibly TRBD2 on 6 matching bases. The germline gives CDR1 MNHEY, CDR2 SVGAGI. V lost 0 bases and J lost 1, with 7 bases in between. The CDR3 extends over 14 amino acids. The CDR3: CASSYSAGSYEQYF. In DNA form, the CDR3 reads TGTGCCAGCAGTTACTCCGCGGGGTCCTACGAGCAGTACTTC.

The V and J genes are TRBV18 and TRBJ2-7, with 7 nucleotides matching TRBD1. CDR1 KGHSH and CDR2 LQKENI come from the germline V gene. V lost 1 base and J lost 6; bases outside the gene matches: 3. This CDR3 comprises 13 residues. CDR3 amino acids: CASSPRAGGEQYF. The CDR3 DNA sequence: TGTGCCAGCTCACCACGGGCAGGGGGCGAGCAGTACTTC.

This clone was seen just once. The genes are TRBV3-1 (or the pseudogene TRBV3-2) and TRBJ2-3, with 7 bases that match TRBD2. Germline V CDR1 and CDR2: LGHDT, YNNKEL (reference sequence). The length of the CDR3 is 16 residues. The V gene end was trimmed by 4 bases and the J gene end by 1 base; junction bases not matched to a gene: 8. This chain's CDR3 is CASSRLNRGGTDTQYF. The CDR3 DNA follows: TGTGCCAGCAGCCGATTAAATCGGGGGGGCACAGATACGCAGTATTTT.